A selection of T cell receptor beta chains follows, all from one sample in a study of shared clonotypes between healthy human individuals. Only in-frame clones appear in the TCRdb table, and some are missing; sequencing was by immunoSEQ multiplex PCR. The table shows around 2,000,000 clones, with 95% occurring only once. What was sequenced was naive CD4+ T cells sorted from blood. These receptors were collected from a man aged 18 to 29 in good health. The CDR3 runs from the conserved cysteine through the conserved F or W. Fields, in order: J gene, V gene, CDR3 protein.

j_call: TRBJ2-1
v_call: TRBV5-6
cdr3_aa: CASSSYREVSYNEQFF

j_call: TRBJ2-3
v_call: TRBV4-1
cdr3_aa: CASSPAGGRLVGDTQYF

j_call: TRBJ2-7
v_call: TRBV11-2
cdr3_aa: CASSLDRAGGSGQYF

j_call: TRBJ1-1
v_call: TRBV29-1
cdr3_aa: CSVVGQVAEAFF

j_call: TRBJ1-1
v_call: TRBV5-1
cdr3_aa: CASSPTLNTEAFF

j_call: TRBJ1-2
v_call: TRBV19
cdr3_aa: CASTASGTDYGYTF

j_call: TRBJ2-7
v_call: TRBV6-1
cdr3_aa: CATSSGYEQYF

j_call: TRBJ2-7
v_call: TRBV27
cdr3_aa: CASRQGLSSYEQYF

j_call: TRBJ1-3
v_call: TRBV6-1
cdr3_aa: CASNRDSTGGNTIYF

j_call: TRBJ1-4
v_call: TRBV2
cdr3_aa: CASRAGTGIEKLFF

j_call: TRBJ2-5
v_call: TRBV4-1
cdr3_aa: CASSRPSGGGETQYF

j_call: TRBJ2-5
v_call: TRBV25-1
cdr3_aa: CASSPQRETQYF

j_call: TRBJ1-1
v_call: TRBV27
cdr3_aa: CASSLEGASYTEAFF

j_call: TRBJ2-7
v_call: TRBV5-1
cdr3_aa: CASSLEGDYISYEQYF

j_call: TRBJ1-5
v_call: TRBV2
cdr3_aa: CASRGSQGFQPQHF

j_call: TRBJ1-6
v_call: TRBV6-6
cdr3_aa: CATRTGADSPLHF

j_call: TRBJ2-7
v_call: TRBV5-1
cdr3_aa: CASSLGLAGGIYEQYF

j_call: TRBJ2-7
v_call: TRBV11-2
cdr3_aa: CASGDRGVAEQYF

j_call: TRBJ2-7
v_call: TRBV6-1
cdr3_aa: CASSEVQGGEQYF

j_call: TRBJ1-1
v_call: TRBV12-5
cdr3_aa: CASDQGQGGGNTEAFF

j_call: TRBJ2-7
v_call: TRBV5-1
cdr3_aa: CASSFNGGTSYEQYF

j_call: TRBJ1-6
v_call: TRBV6-6
cdr3_aa: CASSYEAGPGSPLHF

j_call: TRBJ2-2
v_call: TRBV30
cdr3_aa: CAWKRQGNTGELFF

j_call: TRBJ2-2
v_call: TRBV7-2
cdr3_aa: CASSPGALFRELFF

j_call: TRBJ2-6
v_call: TRBV30
cdr3_aa: CAWRRGPAGSGANVLTF

j_call: TRBJ2-2
v_call: TRBV6-5
cdr3_aa: CASSDGGRLFF

j_call: TRBJ2-7
v_call: TRBV7-9
cdr3_aa: CASSPGGYEQYF

j_call: TRBJ2-7
v_call: TRBV4-3
cdr3_aa: CASSQEMAGTSGRSWEQYF

j_call: TRBJ2-1
v_call: TRBV18
cdr3_aa: CASSNTGDRTQFF

j_call: TRBJ1-2
v_call: TRBV6-6
cdr3_aa: CASSFPGHLGGYTF

j_call: TRBJ2-4
v_call: TRBV11-2
cdr3_aa: CASSLDRDRVAKNIQYF

j_call: TRBJ2-6
v_call: TRBV10-3
cdr3_aa: CAISAPGANVLTF

j_call: TRBJ2-7
v_call: TRBV5-6
cdr3_aa: CASSLTGVYEQYF

j_call: TRBJ2-1
v_call: TRBV18
cdr3_aa: CASSPGSYNEQFF

j_call: TRBJ2-1
v_call: TRBV27
cdr3_aa: CASSLLRWAYNEQFF

j_call: TRBJ1-1
v_call: TRBV18
cdr3_aa: CASSPGQLNTEAFF

j_call: TRBJ1-2
v_call: TRBV18
cdr3_aa: CASSPTEGREYGYTF

j_call: TRBJ2-3
v_call: TRBV4-3
cdr3_aa: CASSQRTNTDTQYF

j_call: TRBJ2-4
v_call: TRBV28
cdr3_aa: CASSPIGLGNIQYF

j_call: TRBJ2-7
v_call: TRBV5-1
cdr3_aa: CASSQQGYEQYF

j_call: TRBJ2-2
v_call: TRBV7-2
cdr3_aa: CASSLRSGDTGELFF

j_call: TRBJ1-1
v_call: TRBV19
cdr3_aa: CASSIGTGINTEAFF

j_call: TRBJ2-1
v_call: TRBV7-3
cdr3_aa: CASSASADNEQFF

j_call: TRBJ1-5
v_call: TRBV6-1
cdr3_aa: CASSEIDSKGQPQHF

j_call: TRBJ2-3
v_call: TRBV5-4
cdr3_aa: CASSLTSGGDTQYF

j_call: TRBJ2-7
v_call: TRBV6-1
cdr3_aa: CATLGGPSSYEQYF

j_call: TRBJ2-3
v_call: TRBV7-9
cdr3_aa: CASSLEGGGYTDTQYF

j_call: TRBJ2-7
v_call: TRBV19
cdr3_aa: CASSTGIGYEQYF

j_call: TRBJ2-7
v_call: TRBV27
cdr3_aa: CASSLTSGVSYEQYF

j_call: TRBJ2-7
v_call: TRBV5-6
cdr3_aa: CASSLGMTGGEQYF

j_call: TRBJ2-7
v_call: TRBV4-3
cdr3_aa: CASSQEWPPGGYSYEQYF

j_call: TRBJ1-6
v_call: TRBV10-3
cdr3_aa: CAISESVRVSSPLHF

j_call: TRBJ2-3
v_call: TRBV4-3
cdr3_aa: CASRGTTTDTQYF

j_call: TRBJ1-1
v_call: TRBV7-8
cdr3_aa: CASSLSGRPLKGDTEAFF

j_call: TRBJ2-5
v_call: TRBV2
cdr3_aa: CASSPQGLVFETQYF

j_call: TRBJ2-5
v_call: TRBV5-1
cdr3_aa: CASSPTDRETQYF

j_call: TRBJ2-1
v_call: TRBV28
cdr3_aa: CASRPGSNQYNEQFF

j_call: TRBJ2-3
v_call: TRBV5-8
cdr3_aa: CASSFVLVYTDTQYF

j_call: TRBJ2-7
v_call: TRBV29-1
cdr3_aa: CSVGSRGENEQYF